The rows below give T cell receptor beta chains drawn from one sample of a study of T cells in Graves' hyperthyroidism and ophthalmopathy. TCRdb independently ran MiXCR on the multiplex PCR reads; one entry per CDR3 protein. Of a few hundred thousand distinct CDR3 sequences listed, around a sixth were seen once; the top ten hold around 7.7%. The source material was blood. The receptors originated from a woman younger than 35 with Graves' hyperthyroidism. Both conserved end residues are part of each CDR3.

V,CDR3
TRBV10-1,CASSESDSGAKETQYF
TRBV25-1,CASSDGQGVANEKLFF
TRBV27,CASRVGGGGEQYF
TRBV12-3/TRBV12-4,CASSDSSSYNEQFF
TRBV3-1,CASSTRLDRAFNYGYTF
TRBV19,CASSITTRGQGKNEQFF
TRBV20-1,CSARNRLNTEAFF
TRBV7-9,CASSSNWREASYNEQFF
TRBV11-3,CASSLGGSLNEQFF
TRBV4-2,CASSQVLASQSNTEAFF
TRBV19,CASSPRTGTEAFF
TRBV12-3/TRBV12-4,CVSTKLAFGNTGELFF
TRBV20-1,CSATGTSGRVDEQYF
TRBV12-5,CASAGGTGLYEQYF
TRBV6-1,CASTTGLARRADTQYF
TRBV10-3,CAISPGTEGYEQYF
TRBV6-1,CASSQTGQGVEQYF
TRBV7-8,CASSLAGAREQFF
TRBV18,CASSSGTPTDERNYGYTF
TRBV2,CASRGDGLNTEAFF
TRBV6-5,CASSYSTLGYGYTF
TRBV27,CASSPRAGWYNEQFF
TRBV5-1,CASSFRGPYEQYF
TRBV18,CASSSRQGGEQYF
TRBV6-1,CASSTVGGGSGNEQFF
TRBV20-1,CSATMSSGNTIYF
TRBV7-3,CASSSQGSSTEAFF
TRBV7-8,CASRSGTGDNQPQHF
TRBV12-3/TRBV12-4,CASRESNRKGQPQHF
TRBV27,CASSFGSGMGSETQYF
TRBV6-6,CASSYARGLNTEAFF
TRBV18,CASSSGSRSYEQYF
TRBV11-3,CASSLGLAILRYEQYF
TRBV3-1,CASSQVVDLEQFF
TRBV6-5,CASSYSSSGNIQYF
TRBV20-1,CSASEGQKVPYEQYF
TRBV4-1,CASSQDHSSYTGELFF
TRBV20-1,CSARTAGQGENIQYF
TRBV29-1,CSVTASGRETQYF
TRBV27,CASSLGGSGIYEQYF
TRBV7-8,CASSPGLAGGQYNEQFF
TRBV3-1,CASSQVEGGETQYF
TRBV7-2,CASSLARANSPLHF
TRBV12-3/TRBV12-4,CASSGGPTEAFF
TRBV5-1,CASSFTPGGHPYEQYF
TRBV12-3/TRBV12-4,CASTLAGLNTGELFF
TRBV27,CASSSPRVNSPLHF
TRBV29-1,CSVGGTHPYEQYF
TRBV6-4,CASSPAGAGDEQFF
TRBV28,CASSPLGVGPYNEQFF
TRBV9,CASSSRPQTGTYNEQFF
TRBV4-1,CASSPVTGGRGEQYF